Following are 26 T cell receptor beta chains from one sample sequenced in a study of graft-versus-host responses after intestinal transplantation. Their antigens are not known. Generated by immunoSEQ multiplex PCR, the TCRdb table keeps only in-frame clones and is missing some. Of under 90,000 clones in the sample, nearly 90% were seen once. Sequencing used unstimulated CD8+ T cells sorted from spleen or lymph node cells, obtained before transplant. The receptor source for this set is a human donor who was the organ donor for an intestinal transplant.

This clone has only one observation. The rearrangement links TRBV29-1 to TRBJ2-1; 10 bases are a match to TRBD2. The CDR3 is 14 amino acids. V dropped 4 bases and J dropped 8; count of bases not matched to a gene: 8. CDR1 is SQVTM, CDR2 ANQGSEA, per germline. CDR3 DNA sequence: TGCAGCGTTGTGGCAGTAGCGGGGGGATATGAGCAGTTCTTC. It codes for CSVVAVAGGYEQFF.

As concerns this clone: This CDR3 is also generated by other DNA sequences in the sample. The chain has TRBV6-5 and TRBJ1-1, with no clear D. V lost 5 bases, J lost 2 bases, and 6 bases lay in between. The CDR3 spans 12 residues. Germline CDR1 is MNHEY and CDR2 is SVGAGI. The DNA of the CDR3 is TGTGCCAGCAGTCCAGGTAACACTGAAGCTTTCTTT. This translates into CASSPGNTEAFF.

This sequence joins TRBV4-3 and TRBJ1-2; D possibly corresponds to TRBD1 (6 bases). The V gene's germline CDR1 is LGHNA and CDR2 YSLEER. The CDR3 is 16 amino acids. The V end was cut by 4 bases, the J end by 3 bases, with 18 bases between. CDR3: CASSPRPGDNYYGYTF. Written as DNA, the CDR3 is TGCGCCAGCAGCCCAAGACCCGGGGACAACTACTATGGCTACACCTTC.

The chain couples TRBV9 to TRBJ2-5; a possible D gene is TRBD2 (5 bases). CDR3 size: 13 residues. V lost 2 bases to trimming and J lost 2 bases, with 7 bases between them. Germline CDR1 and CDR2: SGDLS and YYNGEE. Written as DNA, the CDR3 is TGTGCCAGCAGCGTCGGGGAGCAAGAGACCCAGTACTTC. Its protein is CASSVGEQETQYF.

This chain joins TRBV6-5 and TRBJ1-1; maybe TRBD1 (5 bases). Germline assignment: CDR1 MNHEY and CDR2 SVGAGI. The CDR3 totals 14 residues. Trimming cost V 2 bases and J 3 bases, with 10 bases left between them. In DNA form, the CDR3 reads TGTGCCAGCAGTTACGGAGGGGAGGACACTGAAGCTTTCTTT. Its translation: CASSYGGEDTEAFF.

CDR3 DNA sequence: TGTGCCAGCAGGCCCGGGACAGGGGGACGACCTGAAAAACTGTTTTTT. Protein sequence: CASRPGTGGRPEKLFF. The genes are TRBV28 and TRBJ1-4; 11 bases map to TRBD1. The V gene's germline CDR1 is MDHEN and CDR2 SYDVKM. Unmatched junction bases numbered 10, after V lost 6 bases and J lost 7 bases. CDR3 length: 16 amino acids.

This chain uses TRBV18 with TRBJ2-2, with a tentative D call TRBD2 (6 bases). Deletions cut 4 bases from V and 2 bases from J, with 8 bases between. The germline CDR1 and CDR2 sequences are KGHSH and LQKENI. The CDR3 totals 14 residues. Written as DNA, the CDR3 is TGTGCCAGCTCACGCGGGGCAAACACCGGGGAGCTGTTTTTT. The encoded protein is CASSRGANTGELFF.

The rearrangement links TRBV6-4 to TRBJ2-3; 9 bases match TRBD1. This CDR3 contains 16 residues. The V gene's germline CDR1 is MRHNA and CDR2 SNTAGT. V was clipped by 3 bases and J by 2 bases; unmatched bases: 6. The CDR3 loop reads CASSDKGQGDTDTQYF. In nucleotides, the CDR3 is TGTGCCAGCAGTGATAAGGGACAGGGAGACACAGATACGCAGTATTTT.

This sequence joins TRBV6-4 and TRBJ2-3; 8 positions match TRBD1. Germline V gene sequence: CDR1 MRHNA, CDR2 SNTAGT. CDR3 size: 14 residues. V trimming: 3 bases; J trimming: 2 bases; junction bases outside the gene matches: 1. The CDR3 DNA follows: TGTGCCAGCAGTGAGGACAGGGACACAGATACGCAGTATTTT. Amino acid sequence: CASSEDRDTDTQYF.

This chain links TRBV7-2 with TRBJ2-5; weak D call: TRBD1 (6 bases). V lost 6 bases and J lost 5, with 16 bases in between. The CDR3 covers 14 residues. Germline V lookup: CDR1 SGHTA, CDR2 FQGNSA. This CDR3 reads CASSPPQGIETQYF. In DNA form, the CDR3 reads TGTGCCAGCAGTCCGCCTCAGGGGATCGAGACCCAGTACTTC.

The chain joins TRBV7-8 to TRBJ1-6; no clear D. CDR1 SGHVS and CDR2 FQNEAQ come from the germline V gene. The ends were cut back, 2 bases at V and 9 bases at J, with 17 bases in the middle. The CDR3 contains 16 residues. The CDR3 loop reads CASSLLNWLRVSPLHF. The CDR3 coding sequence is TGTGCCAGCAGCTTATTGAATTGGCTTCGGGTTTCACCCCTCCACTTT.

V and J are TRBV19 and TRBJ1-1; a weak D match, TRBD1 (5 bases). In germline, CDR1 is LNHDA, CDR2 SQIVND (reference sequence). The CDR3 totals 14 residues. Trimming cost V 3 bases and J 8 bases, with 16 bases left between them. CDR3 amino acids: CASSIGSGGEEAFF. The CDR3 region has the DNA TGTGCCAGTAGTATTGGTTCGGGGGGAGAGGAAGCTTTCTTT.

With regard to this clone: The sample carries other DNA sequences with the same CDR3. The J gene is TRBJ1-2, the V gene TRBV28; 7 nucleotides line up with TRBD1. The V gene's germline CDR1 is MDHEN and CDR2 SYDVKM. This CDR3 contains 15 residues. Losses at the gene ends were 4 bases for V and 1 base for J; bases not matched to a gene: 6. CDR3 residues: CASSSTGTDNYGYTF. The CDR3 nucleotides are TGTGCCAGCAGTTCGACCGGGACAGATAACTATGGCTACACCTTC.

The chain uses TRBV11-2 and TRBJ2-3; 9 bases match TRBD2. Germline trimming cut 1 base from V and 1 base from J; bases unmatched to any gene: 3. There are 16 residues in the CDR3. CDR1 and CDR2 (germline): SGHAT, FQNNGV. In DNA form, the CDR3 reads TGTGCCAGCAGCTTAGGCGGGGGGGCGGGCACAGATACGCAGTATTTT. As protein: CASSLGGGAGTDTQYF.

The rearrangement uses TRBV7-9 and TRBJ1-1; possible D gene TRBD1, 6 bases. The V and J ends lost 4 bases and 2 bases respectively, with 11 bases between them. This CDR3 contains 14 residues. The germline gives CDR1 SEHNR, CDR2 FQNEAQ (reference sequence). CDR3 sequence: CASSSGTPNTEAFF. The CDR3 DNA reads TGTGCCAGCAGCTCTGGGACACCTAACACTGAAGCTTTCTTT.

This rearrangement joins TRBV30 to TRBJ2-5; the D gene is possibly TRBD2 (6 bases). The CDR3 covers 13 residues. Germline V CDR1 and CDR2: GTSNPN, SVGIG (reference sequence). V dropped 2 bases and J dropped 5 bases, with 12 bases sitting between them. This CDR3 reads CAWSTSPLETQYF. The CDR3 nucleotides are TGTGCCTGGAGTACTAGCCCCTTGGAGACCCAGTACTTC.

The chain uses TRBV19 and TRBJ1-2; D is perhaps TRBD1 (5 bases). Trimming left V 5 bases short and J 4 bases short, with 17 bases between. The CDR3 is 15 amino acids. Looked up from germline, CDR1 is LNHDA and CDR2 is SQIVND (reference sequence). The CDR3 region is CASSGSHGGFYGYTF. Here the CDR3 DNA reads TGTGCCAGTAGTGGTTCTCATGGGGGGTTCTATGGCTACACCTTC.

CDR3 DNA: TGCGCCAGCAGCCCTCGGCAGCGGGGCCTCTTCATCACCGGGGAGCTGTTTTTT. Residues: CASSPRQRGLFITGELFF. The rearrangement links TRBV4-3 to TRBJ2-2, with TRBD2 matching over 7 bases. The V gene's germline CDR1 is LGHNA and CDR2 YSLEER. The CDR3 runs 18 residues. V shed 4 bases and J 4 bases; nucleotides not matched to a gene: 15.

Concerning this clone: Germline and junction disagree at one end, which may indicate a read error. The rearrangement joins TRBV18 to TRBJ1-5, with a weak D call TRBD1 (5 bases). The CDR3 length is 17 residues. The germline V gene encodes CDR1 KGHSH and CDR2 LQKENI. CDR3 in DNA: TGTGTCAGCTCACCACAGTATGGGGGGGGTTACGATCAGCCCCAGCATTTT. It codes for CVSSPQYGGGYDQPQHF.

The chain is built from TRBV4-1 and TRBJ2-3; TRBD1 matches 10 bases. Germline trimming cut 3 bases from V and 4 bases from J; bases unmatched to any gene: 4. Germline values: CDR1 MGHRA, CDR2 YSYEKL. The CDR3 contains 15 residues. The CDR3 region has the DNA TGCGCCAGCAGCCAGGCGGACAGGGGGGCAGATACGCAGTATTTT. It translates to CASSQADRGADTQYF.

V usage is TRBV4-2 and J usage is TRBJ2-3; 10 bases match TRBD2. J was trimmed by 8 bases and V by 0 bases; bases with no gene match: 17. Per the germline V gene, CDR1 is LGHNA and CDR2 is YNFKEQ. The CDR3 contains 19 residues. This chain's CDR3 is CASSQEELAGGPWRITQYF. The CDR3 DNA is TGTGCCAGCAGCCAAGAGGAATTAGCGGGGGGCCCCTGGCGGATTACGCAGTATTTT.

The V call is TRBV14, the J call TRBJ1-1; 7 bases fit TRBD1. CDR3 length: 16 residues. Germline CDR1 and CDR2: SGHDN and FVKESK. Trimming cost V 3 bases and J 1 base; bases outside gene matches: 8. CDR3: CASSQETGYWNTEAFF. As DNA, the CDR3 is TGTGCCAGCAGCCAGGAGACAGGGTATTGGAACACTGAAGCTTTCTTT.

The count of this clone is one. This chain joins TRBV7-6 and TRBJ1-1, with no clear D. V was clipped by 6 bases and J by 5 bases, with 13 bases between them. There are 13 residues in the CDR3. The germline gives CDR1 SGHVS, CDR2 FNYEAQ. CDR3 in DNA: TGTGCCAGCAGTTTCAGTATTACGACTGAAGCTTTCTTT. Its translation: CASSFSITTEAFF.

V usage is TRBV4-3 and J usage is TRBJ2-5, with D tentatively TRBD1 (5 bases). The germline CDR1 and CDR2 sequences are LGHNA and YSLEER. Between the trimmed V and J ends, which lost 1 base and 4 bases, there was a span of 13 bases. The length of the CDR3 is 15 residues. The CDR3 bases are TGCGCCAGCAGCCAAGTGATGGGGCTTGGAGAGACCCAGTACTTC. Its translation is CASSQVMGLGETQYF.

J is TRBJ1-6 and V is TRBV5-8; D might be TRBD1 (5 bases). The CDR3 is made up of 13 amino acids. The ends were cut back, 7 bases at V and 6 bases at J, with 11 bases in the middle. Per the germline V gene, CDR1 is SGHTS and CDR2 is YDEGEE. The CDR3 DNA reads as TGTGCCAGCCCAGGACAACTTAATTCACCCCTCCACTTT. This codes for CASPGQLNSPLHF.

The chain joins TRBV19 to TRBJ2-2; 12 bases align to TRBD2. The CDR3 runs 15 residues. Trimming took 2 bases from V and 7 from J; bases not matched to a gene: 2. Germline values: CDR1 LNHDA, CDR2 SQIVND (reference sequence). The DNA of the CDR3 is TGTGCCAGTAGTATACTAGCGGGGGGGAACGGGGAGCTGTTTTTT. Its translation is CASSILAGGNGELFF.